This entry describes one T cell receptor beta chain. This specimen belongs to a study of blood T cell repertoires in COVID-19. Across the whole study: In each case, the material was cDNA or gDNA derived from T cells, B-cell-depleted T cells, or PBMCs.

Study processing details: For nucleated cells, counts were estimated from reference gene primer amplification. Measured with immunoSEQ multiplex PCR; TCRdb has only the in-frame clones, and not every one. The V and J calls and clone size are taken from that table; D and trimming were inferred from the DNA. Of approximately 140,000 clones listed, roughly 80% are singletons. The ends lost 0 bases at V and 4 bases at J; junction bases unmatched: 11. This CDR3 is 17 amino acids long. Germline CDR1 is SGHAT and CDR2 is FQNNGV. This TCR came from a man aged 55 to 70 with acute or convalescent COVID-19. The rearrangement links TRBV11-2 to TRBJ1-2; 7 bases fit TRBD1. Sequences were obtained from peripheral blood. The CDR3 bases are TGTGCCAGCAGCTTAGATCACCAGGGGGTGACGGTCTATGGCTACACCTTC. Translating it yields CASSLDHQGVTVYGYTF.